This T cell receptor beta chain originates from a study of shared clonotypes between healthy human individuals. V was cut by 0 bases and J by 1 base, with 13 bases left in between. The CDR3 has 16 residues. Germline CDR1 is SGHTA and CDR2 is FQGNSA. Each subset's genomic DNA was split evenly across several immunoSEQ plates. The protocol was immunoSEQ multiplex PCR, while the TCRdb copy is restricted to in-frame clones and leaves out a portion. This sample yields 2 million to 2.5 million clones, of which 80% to 95% are seen a single time; about 0.39% belongs to the top ten. Sequencing was performed on naive CD4+ T cells from PBMCs. As for subset: CD45RA+ positively selected. The receptor comes from a man aged 18 to 35 in good health. Some clones in this sample may be carry-over from other donors' samples. The V and J genes are TRBV7-2 and TRBJ2-7, with a tentative D call TRBD2 (5 bases). CDR3 sequence: CASSLASGRGSYEQYF. CDR3 coding DNA: TGTGCCAGCAGCTTAGCCTCCGGACGAGGGTCCTACGAGCAGTACTTC. Supplemented by reference TRBV7-2 and TRBJ2-7, the full variable domain reads GAGVSQSPSNKVTEKGKDVELRCDPISGHTALYWYRQSLGQGLEFLIYFQGNSAPDKSGLPSDRFSAERTGGSVSTLTIQRTQQEDSAVYLCASSLASGRGSYEQYFGPGTRLTVT.